These 28 T cell receptor beta chains were all obtained from the same sample, sequenced in a study of breast tumors, draining lymph nodes, adjacent tissues. Samples came from axillary lymph nodes draining the breast cancer. TCRdb re-called the multiplex PCR reads with MiXCR, one entry per CDR3 protein. The table has fewer than 200,000 distinct CDR3 sequences, 33% seen once; the top ten hold around 4%. Sequencing was done on a sample of axillary lymph node tissue. These receptors all come from a female donor with breast cancer. Some clones in this sample may be carry-over from other donors' samples.

This clonotype came up many times. The V and J genes are TRBV10-3 and TRBJ2-5, with D uncertain. The V gene lost 8 bases and the J gene lost 5 bases, with 9 bases spanning the gap. The germline V gene encodes CDR1 ENHRY and CDR2 SYGVKD. The CDR3 spans 11 residues. This CDR3 is CAIGPSETQYF. The CDR3 nucleotides read TGTGCCATCGGGCCGTCGGAGACCCAGTACTTC.

Comment on this clonotype: Just one base apart from a much larger clone, this may be a read error. V and J are TRBV5-6 and TRBJ2-2, with 7 bases that match TRBD2. CDR1 and CDR2 from the germline V gene are SGHDT and YYEEEE. This CDR3 has 15 residues. This chain's CDR3 is CASSPWGGLSGELLF. The CDR3 DNA is TGTGCCAGCAGCCCCTGGGGGGGGTTGAGCGGGGAGCTGCTTTTT.

Only a few counts were recorded for this clonotype. This chain uses TRBV6-2 or TRBV6-3 with TRBJ1-2; D unresolved. The V and J ends lost 6 bases and 7 bases respectively, with 15 bases between them. The CDR3 runs 13 residues. The V gene's germline CDR1 is MNHEY and CDR2 SVGEGT. The CDR3 DNA is TGTGCCAGCAGCCCTCGGCCCCAACGTGGCTACACCTTC. This sequence encodes CASSPRPQRGYTF.

A word on this clonotype: At one end, the junction sequence differs from germline, possibly due to a read error. The chain carries TRBV10-1 and TRBJ1-1; unclear D gene. CDR3 length: 14 residues. Germline-derived CDR1 and CDR2 are WNHNN and SYGVQD (reference sequence). CDR3 region: CASSYREHRTEAFF. Written as DNA, the CDR3 is TGTGCCAGTAGTTACCGGGAGCATCGTACTGAAGCTTTCTTT.

This clonotype has a handful of counts. The chain is built from TRBV12-3 or TRBV12-4 and TRBJ2-5; maybe TRBD2 (5 bases). V lost 4 bases, J lost 4 bases, and 10 bases lay in between. This CDR3 spans 13 amino acids. Written as DNA, the CDR3 is TGTGCCAGCAGTTCCGCTAGCAGAGAGACCCAGTACTTC. As protein: CASSSASRETQYF.

V is TRBV20-1 and J is TRBJ1-2; D unclear. In germline, CDR1 is DFQATT, CDR2 SNEGSKA (reference sequence). The CDR3 loop spans 15 amino acids. The V end was cut by 1 base, the J end by 2 bases, with 14 bases between. As DNA, the CDR3 is TGCAGTGCTAGAGGACTTATGGCAGGCAACTATGGCTACACCTTC. Encoded protein: CSARGLMAGNYGYTF.

At least ten counts were recorded for this clonotype. The rearrangement joins TRBV6-1 to TRBJ2-7; TRBD1 agrees at 7 bases. V trimming: 2 bases; J trimming: 5 bases; junction bases outside the gene matches: 9. This CDR3 contains 15 residues. CDR1 is MNHNS, CDR2 SASEGT, per germline. Written as DNA, the CDR3 is TGTGCCAGCAGTGAAAAGGGGACAGCGCCTCACGAGCAGTACTTC. It is translated as CASSEKGTAPHEQYF.

This clonotype was seen many times. At one of its ends the junction is not consistent with the germline gene, which may arise from a read error. V gene TRBV6-6 combines with J gene TRBJ2-7; 7 bases fit TRBD1. The CDR3 is 14 residues long. CDR1 and CDR2 from the germline V gene are MNHNY and SVGAGI (reference sequence). CDR3 coding DNA: TGTGTCAGCAGTTCCCGGGACAGCCGCTACGAGCAGTACTTC. Translating it yields CVSSSRDSRYEQYF.

This clonotype was recorded many times. CDR3 coding DNA: TGCAGTGCCTTCCGGACGGCAAAGGGGGACGAGCAGTACTTC. This encodes CSAFRTAKGDEQYF. The chain is built from TRBV20-1 and TRBJ2-7, with TRBD1 as a possible D gene (6 bases). Germline values: CDR1 DFQATT, CDR2 SNEGSKA (reference sequence). V was trimmed by 6 bases and J by 5 bases, leaving 20 bases between them. The CDR3 covers 14 residues.

This clonotype was seen repeatedly, ten times or more. V usage is TRBV20-1 and J usage is TRBJ1-2; a possible D gene is TRBD1 (6 bases). Trimming left V 0 bases short and J 4 bases short, with 18 bases between. Germline CDR1 is DFQATT and CDR2 is SNEGSKA (reference sequence). The CDR3 totals 16 residues. DNA for the CDR3: TGCAGTGCTAGAGACCCTAGGGCGGGGGGCAGCTATGGCTACACCTTC. Protein: CSARDPRAGGSYGYTF.

The count of this clonotype is one. A much larger clone lies one base from this, so it may be a read error. Because it lacks the conserved phenylalanine or tryptophan at the end, this CDR3 is likely a read error. This chain uses TRBV6-5 with TRBJ1-5; D not resolved. The V gene's germline CDR1 is MNHEY and CDR2 SVGAGI. Trimming took off 5 bases at V and 4 bases at J, with 15 bases between the two ends. The length of the CDR3 is 15 residues. The CDR3 region is CASSPPRLSNQPQHL. In nucleotides, the CDR3 is TGTGCCAGCAGTCCCCCCCGACTGTCGAATCAGCCCCAGCATTTA.

This clonotype occurred many times. The CDR3 DNA reads as TGTGCCAGCAGTGTCTGGGGGAACACCGGGGAGCTGTTTTTT. Translating it yields CASSVWGNTGELFF. J is TRBJ2-2 and V is TRBV2; D remains unclear. Germline CDR1 SNHLY, CDR2 FYNNEI. Trimming removed 4 bases from V and 1 base from J, with 7 bases in between. The CDR3 runs to 14 residues.

This clonotype was seen repeatedly, ten times or more. This sequence joins TRBV11-2 and TRBJ2-3; tentative D call: TRBD2 (5 bases). Germline CDR1 SGHAT, CDR2 FQNNGV. V was cut by 5 bases and J by 0 bases, with 12 bases left in between. The CDR3 totals 15 residues. Here the CDR3 reads CASSRGAASTDTQYF. The CDR3 DNA is TGTGCCAGCAGCCGCGGAGCGGCTAGCACAGATACGCAGTATTTT.

Many counts were recorded for this clonotype. This sequence joins TRBV4-3 and TRBJ1-5; D call uncertain. Germline V gene lookup returns CDR1 LGHNA and CDR2 YSLEER. The length of the CDR3 is 16 residues. The V gene lost 0 bases and the J gene lost 2 bases, with 11 bases spanning the gap. The CDR3 reads CASSQDHSWGNQPQHF. The CDR3 region has the DNA TGCGCCAGCAGCCAAGATCATAGCTGGGGCAATCAGCCCCAGCATTTT.

The V call is TRBV11-2, the J call TRBJ2-3; 14 positions agree with TRBD2. The junction had 8 bases not matched to a gene; V was cut back by 5 bases and J by 4 bases. CDR1 is SGHAT and CDR2 is FQNNGV in the germline V gene. The CDR3 sequence is 17 residues long. Written as DNA, the CDR3 is TGTGCCAGCAGCCCCGGACTAGCGGGGGGCTCCCCAGATACGCAGTATTTT. Encoded protein: CASSPGLAGGSPDTQYF. The full variable domain, its missing parts supplied by reference TRBV11-2 and TRBJ2-3, is EAGVAQSPRYKIIEKRQSVAFWCNPISGHATLYWYQQILGQGPKLLIQFQNNGVVDDSQLPKDRFSAERLKGVDSTLKIQPAKLEDSAVYLCASSPGLAGGSPDTQYFGPGTRLTVL.

This clonotype was seen repeatedly, ten times or more. The rearrangement joins TRBV28 to TRBJ2-7, with D possibly TRBD1 on 6 matching bases. Trimming removed 3 bases from V and 3 bases from J, with 18 bases in between. CDR1 and CDR2 (germline): MDHEN, SYDVKM. CDR3 size: 16 residues. Here the CDR3 reads CASSFSPRQASYEQYF. The CDR3 coding sequence is TGTGCCAGCAGTTTTAGCCCTCGACAGGCTAGCTACGAGCAGTACTTC.

J is TRBJ1-5 and V is TRBV20-1, with D uncertain. Per germline, CDR1 DFQATT and CDR2 SNEGSKA (reference sequence). Between the trimmed V and J ends, which lost 3 bases and 11 bases, there was a span of 14 bases. CDR3 length: 12 residues. CDR3 bases: TGCAGTGCTAGGGACTCCCGGTGGACCCAGCATTTT. The encoded protein is CSARDSRWTQHF.

In regard to this clonotype: This CDR3 fails to terminate in the conserved phenylalanine or tryptophan, so it likely reflects a read error. The chain is built from TRBV20-1 and TRBJ1-5; TRBD1 matches at 12 bases. The CDR3 is made up of 16 amino acids. The V gene's germline CDR1 is DFQATT and CDR2 SNEGSKA (reference sequence). J gave up 2 bases and V 6 bases, and 8 bases lay outside the gene matches. As DNA, the CDR3 is TGCAGTGCAACCGGGACAGGGGGCGGCCGCAATCAGCCCCAGCATGGT. Its translation is CSATGTGGGRNQPQHG.

This clonotype was seen at least ten times. The rearrangement uses TRBV24-1 and TRBJ2-5; D ambiguous. This CDR3 is built from 11 residues. V lost 6 bases to trimming and J lost 4 bases, with 5 bases between them. Germline V gives CDR1 KGHDR, CDR2 SFDVKD. The CDR3 here is CATSWGETQYF. The CDR3 DNA is TGTGCCACCAGTTGGGGAGAGACCCAGTACTTC.

The rearrangement uses TRBV19 and TRBJ1-2, with a weak D call TRBD1 (5 bases). Trimming shortened V by 1 base and J by 4 bases, and 7 bases separated the two germline ends. Germline CDR1 LNHDA, CDR2 SQIVND (reference sequence). This CDR3 has 13 residues. The CDR3 region is CASSIVRAYGYTF. The CDR3, as DNA: TGTGCCAGTAGTATAGTCAGGGCCTATGGCTACACCTTC.

This clonotype was observed a handful of times. Given a much more abundant clone one base away, this may be a read error. The CDR3 does not close with the conserved phenylalanine or tryptophan, likely indicating a read error. The rearrangement uses TRBV9 and TRBJ2-7; no clear D gene. Germline CDR1 and CDR2: SGDLS and YYNGEE. V was trimmed by 0 bases and J by 8 bases, leaving 12 bases between them. This CDR3 spans 13 amino acids. The CDR3: CASSVEVRTKQYS. The CDR3 DNA is TGTGCCAGCAGCGTAGAGGTAAGGACGAAGCAGTACTCC.

There are many counts of this clonotype. This chain connects TRBV7-2 to TRBJ2-7; 8 bases match TRBD2. J was trimmed by 8 bases and V by 1 base; bases with no gene match: 7. CDR3 length equals 14 residues. CDR1 SGHTA and CDR2 FQGNSA come from the germline V gene. CDR3 sequence (DNA): TGTGCCAGCAGCTTAGTAGGAGCGGGAGCTCAGCAGTACTTC. The encoded protein is CASSLVGAGAQQYF.

This clonotype occurred many times. The chain carries TRBV12-3 or TRBV12-4 and TRBJ2-7; tentative D call: TRBD2 (5 bases). The germline V and J ends were trimmed by 6 bases and 2 bases, with 11 bases remaining between them. CDR3 length: 13 amino acids. This chain's CDR3 is CASSTGITYEQYF. CDR3 nucleotides: TGTGCCAGCAGCACCGGGATTACCTACGAGCAGTACTTC.

Of note for this clonotype: The junction departs from germline at one end; a sequencing error may be responsible. V is TRBV25-1 and J is TRBJ1-2, with 10 bases fitting TRBD1. Germline lookup yields CDR1 MGHDK and CDR2 SYGVNS. The CDR3 covers 14 residues. The CDR3 DNA follows: TGTGCCTGCAGTGCTGGACAGGGGGTGTTGGGCTACACCTTC. Amino acid sequence: CACSAGQGVLGYTF.

The chain uses TRBV19 and TRBJ1-5, with TRBD1 as a possible D gene (6 bases). This CDR3 is built from 15 residues. CDR1 is LNHDA, CDR2 SQIVND, per germline (reference sequence). V was shortened by 5 bases and J by 6 bases, with 17 bases between the two germline ends. Here the CDR3 DNA reads TGTGCCAGTAGTCCCGGGGCGGGGGGCCGTCAGCCCCAGCATTTT. It encodes CASSPGAGGRQPQHF.

This clonotype was seen repeatedly, ten times or more. In DNA form, the CDR3 reads TGTGCCAGCAGAGACAATAGCAATCAGCCCCAGCATTTT. As protein: CASRDNSNQPQHF. V gene TRBV6-5 combines with J gene TRBJ1-5; no definite D call. This CDR3 contains 13 residues. V was shortened by 6 bases and J by 0 bases, with 6 bases between the two germline ends. Germline V gene sequence: CDR1 MNHEY, CDR2 SVGAGI.

V usage is TRBV14 and J usage is TRBJ2-1; TRBD1 agrees at 8 bases. There are 14 residues in the CDR3. CDR1 is SGHDN and CDR2 is FVKESK in the germline V gene. V was pared by 4 bases and J by 5 bases, with 4 bases of the junction left unmatched. CDR3 protein: CASSRRQGNNEQFF. The CDR3 nucleotides are TGTGCCAGCAGCCGTAGACAGGGGAACAATGAGCAGTTCTTC.

There are many counts of this clonotype. The chain carries TRBV6-1 and TRBJ2-7; D is unresolved. The CDR3 is 12 residues long. Germline loops: CDR1 MNHNS, CDR2 SASEGT. V was clipped by 7 bases and J by 1 base, with 8 bases between them. The CDR3 region is CASINYSYEQYF. Written as DNA, the CDR3 is TGTGCCAGCATTAATTATTCCTACGAGCAGTACTTC.